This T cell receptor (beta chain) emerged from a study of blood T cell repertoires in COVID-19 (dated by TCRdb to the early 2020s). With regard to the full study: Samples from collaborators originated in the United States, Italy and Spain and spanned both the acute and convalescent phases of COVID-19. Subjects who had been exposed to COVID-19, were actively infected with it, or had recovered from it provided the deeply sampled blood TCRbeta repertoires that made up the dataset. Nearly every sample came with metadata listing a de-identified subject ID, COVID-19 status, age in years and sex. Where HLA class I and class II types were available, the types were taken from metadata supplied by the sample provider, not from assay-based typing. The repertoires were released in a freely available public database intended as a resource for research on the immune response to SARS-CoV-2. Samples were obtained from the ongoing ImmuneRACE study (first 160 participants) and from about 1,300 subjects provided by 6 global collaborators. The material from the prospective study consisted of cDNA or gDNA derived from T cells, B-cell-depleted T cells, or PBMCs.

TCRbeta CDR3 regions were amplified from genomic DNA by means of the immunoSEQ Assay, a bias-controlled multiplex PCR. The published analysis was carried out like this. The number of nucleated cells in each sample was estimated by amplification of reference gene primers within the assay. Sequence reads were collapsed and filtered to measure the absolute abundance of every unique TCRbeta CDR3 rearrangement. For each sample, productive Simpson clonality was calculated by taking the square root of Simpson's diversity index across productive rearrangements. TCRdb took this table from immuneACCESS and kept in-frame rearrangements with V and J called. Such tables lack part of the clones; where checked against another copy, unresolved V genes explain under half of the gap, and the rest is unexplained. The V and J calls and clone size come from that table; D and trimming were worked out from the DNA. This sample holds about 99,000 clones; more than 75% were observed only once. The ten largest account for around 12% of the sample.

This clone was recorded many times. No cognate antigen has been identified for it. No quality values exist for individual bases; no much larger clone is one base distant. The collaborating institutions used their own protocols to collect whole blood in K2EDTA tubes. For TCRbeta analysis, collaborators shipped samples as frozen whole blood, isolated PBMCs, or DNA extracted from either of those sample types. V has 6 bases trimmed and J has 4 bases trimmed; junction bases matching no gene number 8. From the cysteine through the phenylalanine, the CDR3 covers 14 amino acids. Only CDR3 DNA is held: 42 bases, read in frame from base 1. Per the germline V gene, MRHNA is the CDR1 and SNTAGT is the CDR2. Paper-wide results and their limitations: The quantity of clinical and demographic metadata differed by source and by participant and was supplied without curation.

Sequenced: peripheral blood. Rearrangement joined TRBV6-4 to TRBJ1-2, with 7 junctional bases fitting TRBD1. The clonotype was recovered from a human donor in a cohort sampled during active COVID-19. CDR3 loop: CASSPGGQPYGYTF. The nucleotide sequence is TGTGCCAGCAGCCCTGGGGGACAGCCCTATGGCTACACCTTC.